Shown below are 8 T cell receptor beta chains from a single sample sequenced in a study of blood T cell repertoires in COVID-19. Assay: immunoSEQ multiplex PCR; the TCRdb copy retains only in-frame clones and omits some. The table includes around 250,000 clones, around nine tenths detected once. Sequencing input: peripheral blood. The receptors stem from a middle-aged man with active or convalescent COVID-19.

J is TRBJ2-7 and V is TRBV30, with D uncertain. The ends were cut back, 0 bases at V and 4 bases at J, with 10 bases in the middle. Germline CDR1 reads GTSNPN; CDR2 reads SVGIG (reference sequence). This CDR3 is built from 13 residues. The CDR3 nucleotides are TGTGCCTGGAGTGTATCTTCCGGTTACGAGCAGTACTTC. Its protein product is CAWSVSSGYEQYF.

The CDR3 nucleotides are TGTGCCAGCAGTCCCCTATCTCAGGGGTATGGCTACACCTTC. Residues: CASSPLSQGYGYTF. J is TRBJ1-2 and V is TRBV27; D is perhaps TRBD1 (6 bases). CDR1 and CDR2 (germline): MNHEY, SMNVEV (reference sequence). The ends were cut back, 5 bases at V and 5 bases at J, with 15 bases in the middle. The CDR3 sequence is 14 residues long.

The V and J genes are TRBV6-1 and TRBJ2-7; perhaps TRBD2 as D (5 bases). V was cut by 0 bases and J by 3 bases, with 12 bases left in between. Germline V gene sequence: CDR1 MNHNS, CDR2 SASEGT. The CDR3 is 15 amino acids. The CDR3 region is CASSEADLAFYEQYF. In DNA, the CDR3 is TGTGCCAGCAGTGAAGCCGATCTAGCCTTCTACGAGCAGTACTTC.

For the CDR3, the DNA is TGCGCCAGCAGTGAGCTGATGGGGGCAGCTAATGAAAAACTGTTTTTT. The encoded protein is CASSELMGAANEKLFF. V is TRBV10-2 and J is TRBJ1-4, with D tentatively TRBD1 (6 bases). The CDR3 is 16 amino acids. V lost 2 bases and J lost 3, with 13 bases in between. CDR1 is WSHSY, CDR2 SAAADI, per germline.

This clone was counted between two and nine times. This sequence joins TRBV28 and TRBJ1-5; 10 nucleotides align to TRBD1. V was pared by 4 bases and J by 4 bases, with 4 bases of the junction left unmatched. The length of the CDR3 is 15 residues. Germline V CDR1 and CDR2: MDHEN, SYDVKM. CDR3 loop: CASSSGGQGNQPQHF. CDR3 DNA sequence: TGTGCCAGCAGTTCCGGGGGACAGGGGAATCAGCCCCAGCATTTT.

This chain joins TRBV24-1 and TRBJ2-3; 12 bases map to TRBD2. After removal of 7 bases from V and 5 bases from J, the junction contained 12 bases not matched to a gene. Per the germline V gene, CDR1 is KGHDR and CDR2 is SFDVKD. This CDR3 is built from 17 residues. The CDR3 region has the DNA TGTGCCACCAGCCCCAGAGGACTAGCGGGAACTTTAGATACGCAGTATTTT. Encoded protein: CATSPRGLAGTLDTQYF.

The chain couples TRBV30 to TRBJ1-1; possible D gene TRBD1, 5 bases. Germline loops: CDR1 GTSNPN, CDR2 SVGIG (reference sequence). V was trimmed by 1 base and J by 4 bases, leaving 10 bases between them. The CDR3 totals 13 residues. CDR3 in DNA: TGTGCCTGGAGTGGGGGGACTAGCACTGAAGCTTTCTTT. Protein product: CAWSGGTSTEAFF.

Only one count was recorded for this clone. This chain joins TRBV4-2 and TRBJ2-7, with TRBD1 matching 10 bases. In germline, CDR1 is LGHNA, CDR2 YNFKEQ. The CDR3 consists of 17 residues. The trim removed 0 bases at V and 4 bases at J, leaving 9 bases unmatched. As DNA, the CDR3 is TGTGCCAGCAGCCAAGACCTGAGGACAGGGGGTTCTTACGAGCAGTACTTC. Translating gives CASSQDLRTGGSYEQYF.